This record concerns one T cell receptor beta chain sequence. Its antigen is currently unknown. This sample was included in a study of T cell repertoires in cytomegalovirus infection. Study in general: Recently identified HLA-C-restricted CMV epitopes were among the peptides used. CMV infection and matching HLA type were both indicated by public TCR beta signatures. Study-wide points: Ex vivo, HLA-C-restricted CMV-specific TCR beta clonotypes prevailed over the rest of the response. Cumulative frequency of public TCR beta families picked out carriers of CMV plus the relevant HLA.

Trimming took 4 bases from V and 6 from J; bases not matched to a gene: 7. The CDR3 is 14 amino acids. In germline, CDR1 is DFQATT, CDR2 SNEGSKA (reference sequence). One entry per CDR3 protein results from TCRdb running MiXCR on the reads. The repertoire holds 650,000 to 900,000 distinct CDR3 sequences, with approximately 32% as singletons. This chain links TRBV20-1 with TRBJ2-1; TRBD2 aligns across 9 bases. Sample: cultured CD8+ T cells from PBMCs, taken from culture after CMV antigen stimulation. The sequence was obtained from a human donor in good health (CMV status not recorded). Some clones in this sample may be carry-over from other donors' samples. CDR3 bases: TGCAGTGCTAACCGCGGGACTAGCCTCAATGAGCAGTTCTTC. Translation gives CSANRGTSLNEQFF.